A single sample gave rise to the 22 T cell receptor beta chains below, sequenced in a study of CD8+ T cells in alopecia areata. RNA, once extracted, was reverse transcribed into cDNA for use as the sequencing template. The protocol was immunoSEQ multiplex PCR, while the TCRdb copy is restricted to in-frame clones and leaves out a portion. The sample consists of some 210,000 clones, 50% to 65% of them appearing once. This material consisted of CD4+ T cells sorted from blood, taken at week 0. These receptor sequences come from a human donor with alopecia areata.

This clone was picked up a small number of times. The chain carries TRBV27 and TRBJ2-3; D is possibly TRBD1 (6 bases). CDR3 length equals 14 residues. Trimming pared 7 bases from V and 5 bases from J, leaving 16 bases between. Germline V gene lookup returns CDR1 MNHEY and CDR2 SMNVEV (reference sequence). CDR3 in DNA: TGTGCCAGCATGTCTGGGGGCTCTGTAGATACGCAGTATTTT. Residues: CASMSGGSVDTQYF.

V is TRBV4-1 and J is TRBJ2-7; D possibly corresponds to TRBD2 (6 bases). Trimming cost V 1 base and J 2 bases, with 9 bases left between them. Germline V gene lookup returns CDR1 MGHRA and CDR2 YSYEKL. This CDR3 has 14 residues. CDR3 coding DNA: TGCGCCAGCAGCCAAGCTTGGGAGGCCTACGAGCAGTACTTC. Its translation is CASSQAWEAYEQYF.

The genes are TRBV7-4 and TRBJ2-3; no definite D call. Germline assignment: CDR1 SGHVT and CDR2 SQSDAQ. The CDR3 consists of 13 residues. The germline V and J ends were trimmed by 8 bases and 0 bases, with 9 bases remaining between them. CDR3 bases: TGTGCCAGCTACCCGTGTAGCACAGATACGCAGTATTTT. It translates to CASYPCSTDTQYF.

This clone was counted between two and nine times. This same CDR3 is encoded by further DNA sequences in the sample. This rearrangement joins TRBV29-1 to TRBJ2-7, with 8 bases fitting TRBD1. The CDR3 totals 14 residues. V was pared by 4 bases and J by 0 bases, with 5 bases of the junction left unmatched. Germline V gene lookup returns CDR1 SQVTM and CDR2 ANQGSEA. CDR3 residues: CSVAGTGSSYEQYF. The CDR3, as DNA: TGCAGCGTTGCCGGGACAGGTTCCTCCTACGAGCAGTACTTC.

This clone was picked up a small number of times. The chain carries TRBV10-1 and TRBJ2-3, with 9 bases aligning to TRBD1. The length of the CDR3 is 14 residues. Germline V gives CDR1 WNHNN, CDR2 SYGVQD (reference sequence). Unmatched junction bases numbered 2, after V lost 6 bases and J lost 1 base. CDR3 residues: CASSRDRGTDTQYF. The CDR3 region has the DNA TGCGCCAGCAGCCGGGACAGGGGCACAGATACGCAGTATTTT.

Here the CDR3 DNA reads TGCGCCAGCAGCGATTGGGGGACCAAGAACACTGAAGCTTTCTTT. It codes for CASSDWGTKNTEAFF. This chain links TRBV5-1 with TRBJ1-1; tentative D call: TRBD1 (5 bases). The germline CDR1 and CDR2 sequences are SGHRS and YFSETQ. The CDR3 spans 15 residues. V was shortened by 4 bases and J by 1 base, with 14 bases between the two germline ends.

Turning to this clone: One end of the junction does not line up with germline, which may come from a read error. The chain recombines TRBV5-1 with TRBJ2-2, with D possibly being TRBD1 (5 bases). The germline gives CDR1 SGHRS, CDR2 YFSETQ. This CDR3 spans 14 amino acids. The CDR3, as DNA: TGCGCCAGCTGCTTTACAGGAATCACCGGGGAGCTGTTTTTT. It yields the protein CASCFTGITGELFF.

This clone showed up just a few times. The CDR3 bases are TGTGCCAGCGACAGGGGCCCCAACACCGGGGAGCTGTTTTTT. The encoded protein is CASDRGPNTGELFF. The chain combines TRBV6-6 with TRBJ2-2; 8 nucleotides match TRBD1. The CDR3 consists of 14 residues. V gave up 8 bases and J gave up 2 bases; unmatched junction bases: 4. Germline V lookup: CDR1 MNHNY, CDR2 SVGAGI (reference sequence).

The chain carries TRBV2 and TRBJ2-1; possibly TRBD1 or TRBD2 for D (5 bases each). This CDR3 contains 9 residues. The V gene lost 9 bases and the J gene lost 8 bases, with 5 bases spanning the gap. Germline CDR1 is SNHLY and CDR2 is FYNNEI. Here the CDR3 DNA reads TGTGCCAGGGGGGATGAGCAGTTCTTC. Translating it yields CARGDEQFF.

In this sample, this clone turned up once. This chain links TRBV11-1 with TRBJ2-5; 10 bases line up with TRBD1. Trimming at V came to 3 bases and at J to 2 bases, leaving 6 bases not matched to a gene. Per germline, CDR1 SGHAT and CDR2 FQDESV (reference sequence). The CDR3 has 16 residues. The DNA of the CDR3 is TGTGCCAGCAGCTTGCTTCCGGGACAGGGGCAAGAGACCCAGTACTTC. Amino acids: CASSLLPGQGQETQYF.

V gene TRBV7-6 combines with J gene TRBJ2-3; D is unclear. Germline CDR1 SGHVS, CDR2 FNYEAQ. CDR3 size: 15 residues. V was shortened by 0 bases and J by 0 bases, with 7 bases between the two germline ends. The CDR3 coding sequence is TGTGCCAGCAGCTTAGCGACCCTTAGCACAGATACGCAGTATTTT. It is translated as CASSLATLSTDTQYF.

This clone was observed once. The chain uses TRBV23-1 and TRBJ1-5; 7 bases map to TRBD1. TRBV23-1 belongs to the ORF category, with a function that is uncertain. The CDR3 extends over 16 amino acids. The ends lost 2 bases at V and 1 base at J; junction bases unmatched: 5. The CDR3 reads CASSQQTGPSNQPQHF. The CDR3 coding sequence is TGCGCCAGCAGTCAACAGACAGGGCCGAGCAATCAGCCCCAGCATTTT.

The gene calls are TRBV27 and TRBJ1-4; D is unresolved. V was shortened by 2 bases and J by 8 bases, with 6 bases between the two germline ends. In germline, CDR1 is MNHEY, CDR2 SMNVEV (reference sequence). The CDR3 contains 12 residues. CDR3 nucleotide sequence: TGTGCCAGCAGTTTAGCTGGGGAAAAACTGTTTTTT. Amino acid sequence: CASSLAGEKLFF.

The chain couples TRBV30 to TRBJ2-2; no reliable D call. Trimming cost V 4 bases and J 6 bases, with 6 bases left between them. The CDR3 loop spans 11 amino acids. Germline values: CDR1 GTSNPN, CDR2 SVGIG (reference sequence). This CDR3 is CAWITAGELFF. The CDR3 DNA sequence: TGTGCCTGGATAACCGCCGGGGAGCTGTTTTTT.

CDR3 in DNA: TGCAGCGTCGAGCCCCAGGGGGCTCACGAGACCCAGTACTTC. It specifies CSVEPQGAHETQYF. The chain recombines TRBV29-1 with TRBJ2-5; TRBD1 matches 8 bases. The CDR3 length is 14 residues. CDR1 and CDR2 (germline): SQVTM, ANQGSEA. J lost 5 bases, V lost 6 bases, and 11 bases had no gene match.

The chain employs TRBV9 and TRBJ1-2; TRBD1 might be the D (5 bases). Looked up from germline, CDR1 is SGDLS and CDR2 is YYNGEE. The CDR3 consists of 13 residues. Trimming cost V 8 bases and J 1 base, with 12 bases left between them. CDR3 loop: CASSFRDNYGYTF. CDR3 DNA sequence: TGTGCCAGTTCTTTCAGGGATAACTATGGCTACACCTTC.

The gene calls are TRBV29-1 and TRBJ1-2; 8 nucleotides align to TRBD1. V shed 6 bases, J shed 8 bases, and the junction held 11 bases outside the gene matches. In germline, CDR1 is SQVTM, CDR2 ANQGSEA. The CDR3 covers 13 residues. The CDR3 loop reads CSVEGQAVGGYTF. The CDR3 DNA follows: TGCAGCGTGGAGGGACAGGCAGTAGGAGGCTACACCTTC.

The sample holds many counts of this clone. The V gene is TRBV6-5, the J gene TRBJ1-2; maybe TRBD1 (5 bases). CDR1 and CDR2 from the germline V gene are MNHEY and SVGAGI. This CDR3 spans 13 amino acids. Trimming left V 5 bases short and J 4 bases short, with 11 bases between. CDR3 protein: CASSRGSLYGYTF. The CDR3 region has the DNA TGTGCCAGCAGTCGGGGGAGTCTCTATGGCTACACCTTC.

This chain joins TRBV18 and TRBJ2-7; D assignment may be TRBD1 or TRBD2 (6 bases each). The ends were cut back, 1 base at V and 2 bases at J, with 9 bases in the middle. CDR1 KGHSH and CDR2 LQKENI come from the germline V gene. This CDR3 spans 14 amino acids. CDR3 nucleotides: TGTGCCAGCTCACCACAGGGGGGCACCTACGAGCAGTACTTC. Protein: CASSPQGGTYEQYF. Together with reference TRBV18 and TRBJ2-7, the CDR3 gives the full variable domain: NAGVMQNPRHLVRRRGQEARLRCSPMKGHSHVYWYRQLPEEGLKFMVYLQKENIIDESGMPKERFSAEFPKEGPSILRIQQVVRGDSAAYFCASSPQGGTYEQYFGPGTRLTVT.

The J gene is TRBJ1-5, the V gene TRBV30; D is undetermined. The CDR3 extends over 13 amino acids. Trimming pared 0 bases from V and 7 bases from J, leaving 10 bases between. Germline lookup yields CDR1 GTSNPN and CDR2 SVGIG (reference sequence). The CDR3 DNA is TGTGCCTGGAGTGTCCAGGTTGAGCAGCCCCAGCATTTT. The encoded protein is CAWSVQVEQPQHF.

This chain connects TRBV30 to TRBJ1-2; D unresolved. The CDR3 covers 14 residues. CDR1 is GTSNPN and CDR2 is SVGIG in the germline V gene (reference sequence). With 0 bases removed from V and 4 bases from J, the gap between germline ends came to 12 bases. This chain's CDR3 is CAWSVLPTFYGYTF. CDR3 nucleotides: TGTGCCTGGAGTGTACTTCCAACGTTCTATGGCTACACCTTC.

The chain combines TRBV30 with TRBJ1-4, with a tentative D call TRBD1 (5 bases). V shed 6 bases and J shed 9 bases, with 17 bases lying between them. The CDR3 consists of 13 residues. Germline V gene lookup returns CDR1 GTSNPN and CDR2 SVGIG (reference sequence). CDR3 in amino acids: CACYRTTNQKLFF. The CDR3 DNA reads TGTGCCTGTTACAGGACAACAAATCAAAAACTGTTTTTT.